A single sample gave rise to the 10 T cell receptor beta chains below, sequenced in a study of T cell responses to AZD1222 COVID-19 vaccine. TCRdb keeps only in-frame clones here, not all; method: immunoSEQ multiplex PCR. The top ten clones hold approximately 8% of a sample with approximately 79,000 clones, 65% to 90% of them seen once. The sample in question was peripheral blood, obtained on day 0 of AZD1222 vaccination. The receptors were gathered from an adult in good health.

The rearrangement joins TRBV27 to TRBJ2-2; 7 bases line up with TRBD2. Germline V gene data show CDR1 as MNHEY and CDR2 as SMNVEV (reference sequence). The CDR3 runs to 15 residues. V trimming: 6 bases; J trimming: 2 bases; junction bases outside the gene matches: 6. CDR3 in amino acids: CASRDGTTNTGELFF. In DNA, the CDR3 is TGTGCCAGCAGAGACGGGACTACCAACACCGGGGAGCTGTTTTTT.

J is TRBJ1-5 and V is TRBV5-5; D unclear. This CDR3 contains 14 residues. Deletions cut 0 bases from V and 7 bases from J, with 11 bases between. CDR1 and CDR2 (germline): SGHKS, YYEKEE (reference sequence). For the CDR3, the DNA is TGTGCCAGCAGCTTGGGGGCCCTTGAGCAGCCCCAGCATTTT. It yields the protein CASSLGALEQPQHF.

The chain joins TRBV7-9 to TRBJ1-2; TRBD1 is a possible D gene (5 bases). Trimming left V 7 bases short and J 8 bases short, with 23 bases between. The CDR3 consists of 15 residues. In germline, CDR1 is SEHNR, CDR2 FQNEAQ (reference sequence). CDR3 residues: CASTPSGDGSNGYTF. CDR3 sequence (DNA): TGTGCCAGCACCCCTTCGGGGGATGGAAGTAACGGCTACACCTTC.

The chain couples TRBV18 to TRBJ1-5; 8 bases align to TRBD1. The CDR3 spans 14 residues. The V gene end was trimmed by 5 bases and the J gene end by 7 bases; junction bases not matched to a gene: 7. CDR1 KGHSH and CDR2 LQKENI come from the germline V gene. The CDR3 bases are TGTGCCAGCTCAGTAGAGACAGGGGCCCAGCCCCAGCATTTT. Its translation is CASSVETGAQPQHF.

CDR3 sequence: CASSLGQTHTDTQYF. The DNA for the CDR3 is TGTGCCAGCAGCTTGGGGCAGACCCACACAGATACGCAGTATTTT. V and J are TRBV5-4 and TRBJ2-3; D unclear. The length of the CDR3 is 15 residues. The V and J ends lost 0 bases and 2 bases respectively, with 10 bases between them. Germline-derived CDR1 and CDR2 are SGHNT and YYREEE (reference sequence). Using reference TRBV5-4 and TRBJ2-3 for the parts outside the CDR3, the full variable domain is ETGVTQSPTHLIKTRGQQVTLRCSSQSGHNTVSWYQQALGQGPQFIFQYYREEENGRGNFPPRFSGLQFPNYSSELNVNALELDDSALYLCASSLGQTHTDTQYFGPGTRLTVL.

The rearrangement joins TRBV10-3 to TRBJ1-6; D remains unclear. This CDR3 has 15 amino acids. V was shortened by 2 bases and J by 9 bases, with 14 bases between the two germline ends. CDR1 and CDR2 from the germline V gene are ENHRY and SYGVKD. Here the CDR3 reads CAISEDLLISSPLHF. The CDR3 bases are TGTGCCATCAGTGAGGACCTCCTTATTAGTTCACCCCTCCACTTT.

V gene TRBV28 combines with J gene TRBJ2-7, with 8 positions matching TRBD2. Per germline, CDR1 MDHEN and CDR2 SYDVKM. This CDR3 contains 13 residues. With 11 bases clipped from V and 5 bases from J, the junction kept 11 bases outside the gene matches. The CDR3 spells CASLGGGLNEQYF. CDR3 in DNA: TGTGCCTCCCTCGGGGGGGGTTTGAACGAGCAGTACTTC.

The chain joins TRBV14 to TRBJ2-3; 8 positions agree with TRBD2. CDR1 is SGHDN, CDR2 FVKESK, per germline. Trimming took 1 base from V and 2 from J; bases not matched to a gene: 5. The CDR3 loop spans 16 amino acids. DNA of the CDR3: TGTGCCAGCAGCCAAGTGGTAGCGGGGTACACAGATACGCAGTATTTT. It is translated as CASSQVVAGYTDTQYF.

The chain is built from TRBV30 and TRBJ2-4; D call uncertain. CDR3 length: 17 residues. The germline gives CDR1 GTSNPN, CDR2 SVGIG (reference sequence). Trimming pared 0 bases from V and 0 bases from J, leaving 15 bases between. The CDR3 loop reads CAWSVISASIAKNIQYF. In nucleotides, the CDR3 is TGTGCCTGGAGTGTGATCAGCGCCAGTATAGCCAAAAACATTCAGTACTTC.

This clone was seen a few times. The V and J genes are TRBV3-1 (or the pseudogene TRBV3-2) and TRBJ2-7; unclear D gene. Germline V lookup: CDR1 LGHDT, CDR2 YNNKEL (reference sequence). This CDR3 spans 11 amino acids. Trimming cost V 2 bases and J 7 bases, with 6 bases left between them. CDR3 sequence (DNA): TGTGCCAGCAGCCAAAGGCGAGAGCAGTACTTC. Protein sequence: CASSQRREQYF.